This T cell receptor beta chain was sequenced in a study of spatial heterogeneity in lung cancer (dated by TCRdb to between 2018 and 2021). Notes on the research overall: Beta-chain transcripts were consistently detected in greater numbers than alpha-chain transcripts, which likely reflects a higher abundance of beta-chain transcripts. TCR alpha and beta repertoires were quantitatively compared across multiple tumor regions, matched nontumor lung and blood in non-small cell lung cancer. At surgery, hundreds of tumor regions, approximately 64 matched nontumor lung samples and 45 to 60 PBMC samples were TCR-sequenced for both alpha and beta chains. In the raw uncorrected reads, each unique combination of TCR and UMI appeared more than ten times on average. TCR repertoire features were related to nonsynonymous mutation counts determined by whole-exome sequencing of tumor tissue. A strong correlation was found between TCR transcript counts in tumor regions and a T cell transcriptional module score from matched bulk RNA-seq. Beyond this particular receptor, the publication reports: The number of expanded intratumoral alpha and beta TCRs correlated with the tumor nonsynonymous mutation count. Confirming at a functional level the hypothesis that regional TCRs recognize regional mutations was considered to require additional single-cell paired TCR alpha and beta sequencing. Counts of ubiquitous and regional expanded TCRs correlated with counts of ubiquitous and regional nonsynonymous mutations, respectively. TCR-seq coverage of tumor T cells was estimated at only 7% to 8.5% for alpha chains and less than 15% for beta chains.

Details on this clonotype: Its binding antigen is unknown. Qualities for individual bases were not recorded, and no much larger clone is one base off. The library was prepared for alpha chains; this beta chain is a stray read, so its frequency means little.

The time point label corresponds to: sample taken at primary tumor resection. The donors were some 72 patients from the lung TRACERx cohort who had early-stage, untreated non-small cell lung cancer. Whole RNA extracted from tumor and nontumor lung tissue, or from cryopreserved PBMC samples, was used for TCR sequencing without cell sorting. Patients were selected for TCR sequencing only if sufficient RNA was available from at least two tumor regions. Before being selected, tumor and adjacent nontumor lung specimens were reviewed by a lung pathologist. Library preparation employed 5' RACE. Reads for this sample came from a NextSeq 500. To allow correction of PCR and sequencing errors, the TCR library protocol tagged every TCR cDNA molecule with a unique molecular identifier. The authors processed their data as follows. TCR identification, UMI-based error correction and CDR3 extraction were all carried out with Decombinator tools. Expanded TCRs were defined as those above a frequency of 2 per 1,000, corresponding to the top 1% of the tumor frequency distribution. Expanded tumor TCRs statistically deemed absent (corrected P<0.05) from at least one tumor region were classed as regional, and all other expanded tumor TCRs were classed as ubiquitous. Rényi diversity was computed with the R vegan package after subsampling each repertoire 100 times to 5,000 TCRs. To build CDR3 similarity networks, amino acid triplet string-kernel similarity was used, and CDR3s were connected when their pairwise similarity was above 0.82. The public sequencing data were trimmed at Q25 with fastp and processed into clonotypes with MiXCR by TCRdb, which kept only in-frame beta chains. Records with the same CDR3 protein are collapsed into one entry carrying the most frequent genes and DNA. The V and J calls, along with clone size, are taken from TCRdb and not from the paper's own processing. The sample includes about 16,000 distinct CDR3 sequences, with roughly 5.7% observed a single time. Clones ranked in the top ten supply about 9.3% of the sample.

As encoded in the germline V gene (reference sequence), CDR1 is SEHNR while CDR2 is FQNEAQ. The CDR3 contains 16 residues, cysteine and phenylalanine counted. Just CDR3 DNA is preserved here, 48 bases in frame from base 1. V and J are trimmed by 7 bases and 3 bases, and the gene matches miss 9 bases of the junction. The sample in question was lung tumor tissue, obtained at surgery. Recombination joined TRBV7-9 with TRBJ2-2; the central 9 bases match TRBD1. The clonotype was recovered from a female donor with early-stage non-small cell lung cancer. The CDR3 reads as follows: CASTPSGTGYTGELFF. The nucleotides are TGTGCCAGCACCCCTTCCGGGACAGGGTACACCGGGGAGCTGTTTTTT.